This T cell receptor (beta chain) was sequenced during a study of blood T cell repertoires in COVID-19. Study at large: There were acute and convalescent COVID-19 samples, and they came from the United States, Italy and Spain. PBMCs, B-cell-depleted T cells, or T cells were the source of the cDNA or gDNA that made up the material.

Method: immunoSEQ multiplex PCR; TCRdb's copy keeps in-frame clones and lacks some. Altogether roughly 80,000 clones are present, around 80% being singletons, with the ten largest covering more than 15%. Germline values: CDR1 SGHTA, CDR2 FQGNSA. The V and J ends lost 2 bases and 5 bases respectively, with 15 bases between them. The CDR3 contains 15 residues. The sample comprised peripheral blood. This clonotype was sampled from a woman aged 55-75 years with acute or convalescent COVID-19. The V call is TRBV7-2, the J call TRBJ1-2; D gene ambiguous. CDR3 DNA sequence: TGTGCCAGCAGCTTAAGTCGGCCCAGCGGGTATGGCTACACCTTC. As protein: CASSLSRPSGYGYTF. The full variable domain, rest sourced from reference TRBV7-2 and TRBJ1-2, is GAGVSQSPSNKVTEKGKDVELRCDPISGHTALYWYRQSLGQGLEFLIYFQGNSAPDKSGLPSDRFSAERTGGSVSTLTIQRTQQEDSAVYLCASSLSRPSGYGYTFGSGTRLTVV.